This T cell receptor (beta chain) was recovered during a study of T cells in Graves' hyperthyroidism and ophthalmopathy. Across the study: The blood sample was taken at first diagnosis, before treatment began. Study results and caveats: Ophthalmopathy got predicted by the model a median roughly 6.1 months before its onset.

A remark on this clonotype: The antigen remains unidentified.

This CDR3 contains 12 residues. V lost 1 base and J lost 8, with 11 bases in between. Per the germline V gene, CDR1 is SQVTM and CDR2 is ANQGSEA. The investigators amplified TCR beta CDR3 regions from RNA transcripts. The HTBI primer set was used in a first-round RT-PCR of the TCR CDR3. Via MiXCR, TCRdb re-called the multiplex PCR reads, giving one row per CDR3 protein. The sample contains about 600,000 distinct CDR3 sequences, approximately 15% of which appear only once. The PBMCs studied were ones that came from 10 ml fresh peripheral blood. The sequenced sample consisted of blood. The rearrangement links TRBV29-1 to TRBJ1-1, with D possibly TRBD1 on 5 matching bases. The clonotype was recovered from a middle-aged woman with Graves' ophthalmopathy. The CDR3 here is CSVEAPRGEAFF. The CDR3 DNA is TGCAGCGTTGAAGCACCCCGGGGCGAAGCTTTCTTT.